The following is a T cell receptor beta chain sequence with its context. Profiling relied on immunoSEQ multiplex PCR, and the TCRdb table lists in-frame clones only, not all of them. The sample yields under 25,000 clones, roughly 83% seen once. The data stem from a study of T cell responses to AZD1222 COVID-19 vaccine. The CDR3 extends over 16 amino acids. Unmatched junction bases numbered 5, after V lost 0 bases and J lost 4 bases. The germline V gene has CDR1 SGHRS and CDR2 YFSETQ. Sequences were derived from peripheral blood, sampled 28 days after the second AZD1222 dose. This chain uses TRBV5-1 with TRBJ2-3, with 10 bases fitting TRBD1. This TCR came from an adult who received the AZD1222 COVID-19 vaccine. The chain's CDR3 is CASSLEGQGRADTQYF. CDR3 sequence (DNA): TGCGCCAGCAGCTTGGAGGGACAGGGGAGAGCAGATACGCAGTATTTT.